The 7 T cell receptor beta chains presented below share a single source sample, sequenced in a study of shared clonotypes between healthy human individuals. Profiled with immunoSEQ multiplex PCR; TCRdb holds only in-frame clones, not every one. Here the sample spans about 580,000 clones, roughly 98% being singletons. CD45RO-negative, CCR7-positively selected cells formed the naive CD8 fraction, excluding terminally differentiated effector memory CD45RA+ cells. The source material was naive CD8+ T cells sorted from blood. These receptor sequences come from a man younger than 40 in good health.

The CDR3 loop reads CASSVKAVWNEQFF. The CDR3 nucleotides are TGTGCCAGCAGCGTTAAGGCCGTATGGAATGAGCAGTTCTTC. The chain couples TRBV9 to TRBJ2-1; D unresolved. The V end was cut by 2 bases, the J end by 7 bases, with 13 bases between. The CDR3 has 14 amino acids. Germline V gene sequence: CDR1 SGDLS, CDR2 YYNGEE.

The chain is built from TRBV7-9 and TRBJ2-5; 16 bases align to TRBD2. The length of the CDR3 is 16 residues. CDR1 SEHNR and CDR2 FQNEAQ come from the germline V gene (reference sequence). V shed 6 bases, J shed 5 bases, and the junction held 6 bases outside the gene matches. This CDR3 is CASRSGLAGGGETQYF. The CDR3 DNA follows: TGTGCCAGCAGATCGGGACTAGCGGGAGGGGGTGAGACCCAGTACTTC.

The chain joins TRBV7-9 to TRBJ2-7; a weak D match, TRBD1 (5 bases). The CDR3 is 15 amino acids. Germline loops: CDR1 SEHNR, CDR2 FQNEAQ (reference sequence). With 5 bases removed from V and 7 bases from J, the gap between germline ends came to 21 bases. This CDR3 is CASSLLDTQFPEQYF. CDR3 DNA sequence: TGTGCCAGCAGCCTCTTGGACACGCAATTTCCTGAGCAGTACTTC.

This chain uses TRBV27 with TRBJ2-1; D possibly corresponds to TRBD1 (6 bases). From germline, CDR1 is MNHEY and CDR2 SMNVEV (reference sequence). Deletions cut 2 bases from V and 10 bases from J, with 9 bases between. The CDR3 runs 12 residues. The CDR3 region is CASSLGGTEQFF. DNA of the CDR3: TGTGCCAGCAGTTTAGGTGGGACAGAGCAGTTCTTC.

The V gene is TRBV6-1, the J gene TRBJ1-2; D not certain. With 2 bases removed from V and 7 bases from J, the gap between germline ends came to 8 bases. Germline-derived CDR1 and CDR2 are MNHNS and SASEGT. This CDR3 is built from 12 residues. The CDR3 nucleotides are TGTGCCAGCAGTGAATTCGGAGGTGGCTACACCTTC. Translating gives CASSEFGGGYTF.

This sequence joins TRBV13 and TRBJ2-1; D gene uncertain. CDR1 is PRHDT and CDR2 is FYEKMQ in the germline V gene (reference sequence). Between the trimmed V and J ends, which lost 5 bases and 5 bases, there was a span of 7 bases. The CDR3 is 12 amino acids. CDR3 nucleotides: TGTGCCAGCAGCCCCCACAACAATGAGCAGTTCTTC. This encodes CASSPHNNEQFF.

About this clone: The same CDR3 is also encoded by other DNA sequences in this sample. The chain recombines TRBV28 with TRBJ2-1, with D unresolved. Germline-derived CDR1 and CDR2 are MDHEN and SYDVKM. Deletions cut 5 bases from V and 2 bases from J, with 1 base between. The length of the CDR3 is 11 residues. The CDR3 loop is CASSTYNEQFF. The DNA of the CDR3 is TGTGCCAGCAGTACCTACAATGAGCAGTTCTTC. Full variable domain (missing parts from reference TRBV28 and TRBJ2-1): DVKVTQSSRYLVKRTGEKVFLECVQDMDHENMFWYRQDPGLGLRLIYFSYDVKMKEKGDIPEGYSVSREKKERFSLILESASTNQTSMYLCASSTYNEQFFGPGTRLTVL.